This TCR beta chain was identified in a study of blood T cells in healthy people across ages. Trimming took off 1 base at V and 6 bases at J, with 14 bases between the two ends. CDR1 and CDR2 (germline): SGHDN, FVKESK. This CDR3 is 15 amino acids long. It was with a sample-barcoded 5' primer and a J-beta primer mix that a second PCR of about 7 to 12 cycles was run. TCRdb called the 5' RACE reads again in MiXCR, with one record for every CDR3 protein. In the table there are some 750,000 distinct CDR3 sequences, about 20% of which are singletons. There are many counts of this clonotype. At least 7 million PBMCs were isolated per sample.

The sequence was obtained from a man in his 70s in good health. Source material: blood. The rearrangement joins TRBV14 to TRBJ2-3; D gene uncertain. The CDR3 nucleotides are TGTGCCAGCAGCCAAGGGATCCTTAGGTGGGATACGCAGTATTTT. Its translation: CASSQGILRWDTQYF.